A single sample is the source of the 15 T cell receptor beta chains below, sequenced in a study of identical twins. TCRdb re-derived calls from the 5' RACE reads in MiXCR, one entry per CDR3 protein. There are roughly 250,000 distinct CDR3 sequences in the sample; 7.5% occur only once, and around 5% lies in the top ten. These same data were also listed under a study on yellow fever vaccine responses in identical twins.

Sequencing used CD8+ T cells sorted from blood. The receptors derive from a woman aged 18-35 years in good health.

This clonotype was recorded a few times. V is TRBV3-1 and J is TRBJ1-4; D unclear. The germline V gene encodes CDR1 LGHDT and CDR2 YNNKEL (reference sequence). V lost 4 bases and J lost 6, with 15 bases in between. CDR3 length equals 15 residues. Written as DNA, the CDR3 is TGTGCCAGCAGCCCCCTGGTGACCCGACATGAAAAACTGTTTTTT. It yields the protein CASSPLVTRHEKLFF.

This clonotype was found a few times. V gene TRBV27 combines with J gene TRBJ1-2; 12 positions match TRBD1. Looked up from germline, CDR1 is MNHEY and CDR2 is SMNVEV (reference sequence). Trimming removed 5 bases from V and 0 bases from J; junction bases left unmatched: 7. The CDR3 length is 17 residues. The CDR3: CASSPGTGGTSNYGYTF. CDR3 DNA sequence: TGTGCCAGCAGTCCGGGGACAGGGGGCACCTCTAACTATGGCTACACCTTC.

This clonotype was recorded a few times. The chain employs TRBV3-1 and TRBJ2-1, with 13 bases that match TRBD2. Per germline, CDR1 LGHDT and CDR2 YNNKEL (reference sequence). This CDR3 is 16 amino acids long. The junction had 6 bases not matched to a gene; V was cut back by 4 bases and J by 6 bases. CDR3 DNA: TGTGCCAGCAGCCCCCGACTAGCGGGAGGAGGCAATGAGCAGTTCTTC. This gives the protein CASSPRLAGGGNEQFF.

J is TRBJ2-7 and V is TRBV6-1; the match to TRBD1 covers 7 bases. Per the germline V gene, CDR1 is MNHNS and CDR2 is SASEGT. V was pared by 3 bases and J by 4 bases, with 3 bases of the junction left unmatched. The CDR3 covers 13 residues. CDR3 coding DNA: TGTGCCAGCAGTGAGGGGACAGCTTACGAGCAGTACTTC. Its translation: CASSEGTAYEQYF.

V gene TRBV7-9 combines with J gene TRBJ2-2; no firm D call. V lost 5 bases to trimming and J lost 1 base, with 11 bases between them. CDR3 length: 15 residues. The germline V gene encodes CDR1 SEHNR and CDR2 FQNEAQ (reference sequence). DNA for the CDR3: TGTGCCAGCAGCCCTACTCCTGTGAACACCGGGGAGCTGTTTTTT. Its translation is CASSPTPVNTGELFF. Combining the CDR3 with reference TRBV7-9 and TRBJ2-2 gives the whole variable domain DTGVSQNPRHKITKRGQNVTFRCDPISEHNRLYWYRQTLGQGPEFLTYFQNEAQLEKSRLLSDRFSAERPKGSFSTLEIQRTEQGDSAMYLCASSPTPVNTGELFFGEGSRLTVL.

The gene calls are TRBV7-3 and TRBJ2-7, with D tentatively TRBD2 (5 bases). The CDR3 has 15 residues. The V and J ends lost 1 base and 3 bases respectively, with 13 bases between them. Germline V gives CDR1 SGHTA, CDR2 FQGTGA. In nucleotides, the CDR3 is TGTGCCAGCAGCTTAAAGGGTCGGGCGGGCTACGAGCAGTACTTC. Translation gives CASSLKGRAGYEQYF. Based on the CDR3 plus reference TRBV7-3 and TRBJ2-7, the full variable domain is GAGVSQTPSNKVTEKGKYVELRCDPISGHTALYWYRQSLGQGPEFLIYFQGTGAADDSGLPNDRFFAVRPEGSVSTLKIQRTERGDSAVYLCASSLKGRAGYEQYFGPGTRLTVT.

This clonotype was observed a few times. The chain joins TRBV7-8 to TRBJ2-5; the D gene could be TRBD1 or TRBD2 (5 bases each). The CDR3 contains 15 residues. V shed 1 base and J shed 5 bases, with 14 bases lying between them. Germline V gene data show CDR1 as SGHVS and CDR2 as FQNEAQ. CDR3 sequence reads: CASSLDTGPGETQYF. CDR3 coding DNA: TGTGCCAGCAGCTTAGATACGGGGCCTGGCGAGACCCAGTACTTC.

This clonotype came up many times. V and J are TRBV7-9 and TRBJ2-1; 12 positions match TRBD2. Germline CDR1 is SEHNR and CDR2 is FQNEAQ (reference sequence). The CDR3 contains 15 residues. Trimming cost V 2 bases and J 6 bases; bases outside gene matches: 2. Here the CDR3 DNA reads TGTGCCAGCAGCTTACTAGCGGGGGGGCTCAATGAGCAGTTCTTC. This gives the protein CASSLLAGGLNEQFF.

The V and J genes are TRBV6-1 and TRBJ2-5, with D hard to call. This CDR3 comprises 13 residues. V lost 6 bases and J 1 base, leaving 9 bases between the germline ends. Looked up from germline, CDR1 is MNHNS and CDR2 is SASEGT. The CDR3 DNA sequence: TGTGCCAGCAGAGTTTCCACCCAAGAGACCCAGTACTTC. Protein product: CASRVSTQETQYF.

This clonotype came up many times. V is TRBV12-3 or TRBV12-4 and J is TRBJ2-5, with no clear D. The CDR3 is made up of 13 amino acids. Deletions cut 5 bases from V and 0 bases from J, with 7 bases between. The CDR3 reads CASSEPNQETQYF. As DNA, the CDR3 is TGTGCCAGCAGTGAGCCGAACCAAGAGACCCAGTACTTC.

This clonotype has just one count. This chain joins TRBV5-6 and TRBJ2-7; 14 bases map to TRBD2. V shed 1 base and J 4 bases; nucleotides not matched to a gene: 16. The length of the CDR3 is 20 residues. Per germline, CDR1 SGHDT and CDR2 YYEEEE. In nucleotides, the CDR3 is TGTGCCAGCAGCTTGTGCCTAAGGACTAGCGGGAGGATTCGGGGTTACGAGCAGTACTTC. Its protein is CASSLCLRTSGRIRGYEQYF.

The V gene is TRBV5-1, the J gene TRBJ2-7, with 7 bases aligning to TRBD1. J gave up 0 bases and V 1 base, and 7 bases lay outside the gene matches. Germline CDR1 is SGHRS and CDR2 is YFSETQ. CDR3 length: 16 amino acids. The CDR3 DNA follows: TGCGCCAGCAGCTTGAGGTCGGGACAGACCTCCTACGAGCAGTACGTC. Encoded protein: CASSLRSGQTSYEQYV.

This clonotype was recorded at least ten times. In nucleotides, the CDR3 is TGCAGTGCTACCCGGGACAGGGGGCGCGACACTGAAGCTTTCTTT. It yields the protein CSATRDRGRDTEAFF. The V gene is TRBV20-1, the J gene TRBJ1-1; 12 positions agree with TRBD1. This CDR3 is built from 15 residues. V was pared by 4 bases and J by 3 bases, with 6 bases of the junction left unmatched. The germline V gene has CDR1 DFQATT and CDR2 SNEGSKA (reference sequence).

This rearrangement joins TRBV20-1 to TRBJ2-3; TRBD2 matches 8 bases. The CDR3 has 15 residues. The germline gives CDR1 DFQATT, CDR2 SNEGSKA (reference sequence). The trim removed 1 base at V and 4 bases at J, leaving 7 bases unmatched. This CDR3 is CSARAFSGDPDTQYF. Here the CDR3 DNA reads TGCAGTGCTAGAGCGTTTAGCGGGGATCCAGATACGCAGTATTTT.

A remark on this clonotype: The junction differs from germline at one of its ends, possibly a read error. J is TRBJ2-3 and V is TRBV7-4; 10 bases map to TRBD2. Germline V gives CDR1 SGHVT, CDR2 SQSDAQ. This CDR3 contains 15 residues. CDR3 nucleotides: TGTGCCAGCAGCATAGCGGGGGGACGCACAGATACGCAGTATTTT. The encoded protein is CASSIAGGRTDTQYF.